The clone carrying this T cell receptor (beta chain) was counted a few times. V lost 1 base and J 0 bases, leaving 10 bases between the germline ends. Germline lookup yields CDR1 DFQATT and CDR2 SNEGSKA (reference sequence). CDR3 length: 14 residues. From 2 million PBMCs stored at -80 C, the unsorted libraries were generated. These data come from a study of neurological immune-mediated disorders. Study-level information: In a group of around 35 multiple sclerosis patients, approximately 30 had the relapsing-remitting type and 3 had the secondary progressive type.

TCRdb fed the 5' RACE reads into MiXCR, producing one record per CDR3 protein. The table lists approximately 130,000 distinct CDR3 sequences, roughly 3.2% of them singletons. The sequenced sample was PBMCs. The sequence came from a woman under 40 with multiple sclerosis. The chain recombines TRBV20-1 with TRBJ2-7; tentatively, D is TRBD2 (5 bases). The CDR3 coding sequence is TGCAGTGCTAGAGGGACTTTCAGCTCCTACGAGCAGTACTTC. Residues: CSARGTFSSYEQYF.